This T cell receptor beta chain emerged from a study of CD8 T cells in Susac syndrome. Random hexamers were used to reverse transcribe 0.5 to 1 ug of RNA. TCRdb re-derived calls from the immunoSEQ multiplex PCR reads in MiXCR, one entry per CDR3 protein. The sample has approximately 100,000 distinct CDR3 sequences; 94% are singletons. The CD8+ and CD4+ T cells were isolated magnetically using a negative isolation approach, whereas the TEMRA cells were enriched by FACS. This CDR3 spans 13 amino acids. Trimming took 5 bases from V and 7 from J; bases not matched to a gene: 5. The germline V gene encodes CDR1 SGHVS and CDR2 FQNEAQ.

The source of this sequence is a human donor with Susac syndrome. The gene calls are TRBV7-8 and TRBJ2-1, with 7 bases identical to TRBD2. The sample consisted of CD8+ T cells from PBMCs. The CDR3 region has the DNA TGTGCCAGCAGCCCTCGGACTAGGAATGAGCAGTTCTTC. This translates into CASSPRTRNEQFF. Drawing the rest from reference TRBV7-8 and TRBJ2-1, the complete variable domain is GAGVSQSPRYKVAKRGQDVALRCDPISGHVSLFWYQQALGQGPEFLTYFQNEAQLDKSGLPSDRFFAERPEGSVSTLKIQRTQQEDSAVYLCASSPRTRNEQFFGPGTRLTVL.